Presented here are 29 T cell receptor beta chains from one specimen sequenced in a study of monozygotic twins with inflammatory bowel disease. TCRdb re-called the 5' RACE reads; every CDR3 protein appears as one record, without DNA. The ten top clones account for 2% to 3%, within a sample of about 380,000 distinct CDR3 sequences. The sample taken for sequencing was blood. All receptors derive from a human donor with ulcerative colitis or Crohn's disease, or a healthy co-twin of an affected twin (not recorded which).

This chain uses TRBV20-1 with TRBJ2-4; TCRdb outputs TRBD1, but without DNA this stays unchecked. The CDR3 loop spans 14 amino acids. Germline CDR1 is DFQATT and CDR2 is SNEGSKA (reference sequence). CDR3 in amino acids: CSAKSGFGKNIQYF.

The J gene is TRBJ2-5, the V gene TRBV20-1. The germline gives CDR1 DFQATT, CDR2 SNEGSKA (reference sequence). The CDR3 is made up of 13 amino acids. The CDR3 sequence is CSPAVGRKETQYF.

This chain connects TRBV6-1 to TRBJ2-7; the D call from TCRdb, TRBD1, cannot be confirmed without DNA. The germline V gene has CDR1 MNHNS and CDR2 SASEGT. There are 14 residues in the CDR3. CDR3 residues: CASRVGQAAYEQYF.

The chain recombines TRBV5-4 with TRBJ1-6; absent DNA, TCRdb's TRBD1 call cannot be checked. The CDR3 spans 15 residues. Germline V CDR1 and CDR2: SGHNT, YYREEE (reference sequence). CDR3 in amino acids: CASSQQTGLGSPLHF.

The V and J genes are TRBV7-6 and TRBJ2-5. The CDR3 has 11 residues. Per germline, CDR1 SGHVS and CDR2 FNYEAQ. CDR3 in amino acids: CASSPEQTQYF.

The chain uses TRBV5-6 and TRBJ1-1. CDR1 SGHDT and CDR2 YYEEEE come from the germline V gene. The length of the CDR3 is 14 residues. The CDR3 loop reads CASSLGGYRTEAFF.

V is TRBV20-1 and J is TRBJ2-3. Germline lookup yields CDR1 DFQATT and CDR2 SNEGSKA (reference sequence). The CDR3 has 12 amino acids. CDR3 sequence reads: CSARSSTDTQYF.

The chain joins TRBV18 to TRBJ2-1; TCRdb outputs TRBD2, but without DNA this stays unchecked. This CDR3 has 17 amino acids. The germline V gene has CDR1 KGHSH and CDR2 LQKENI. The CDR3 loop reads CASSPPSGLYFYNEQFF.

The V and J genes are TRBV5-1 and TRBJ2-7. CDR3 size: 14 residues. The germline V gene encodes CDR1 SGHRS and CDR2 YFSETQ. This CDR3 is CASSLGGSSYEQYF.

The chain uses TRBV20-1 and TRBJ2-5; as DNA is missing, the TRBD1 call by TCRdb cannot be tested. Germline V gives CDR1 DFQATT, CDR2 SNEGSKA (reference sequence). The CDR3 is 17 amino acids. This CDR3 is CSASLGQGTLYQETQYF.

V usage is TRBV7-2 and J usage is TRBJ2-7. CDR1 and CDR2 from the germline V gene are SGHTA and FQGNSA. The CDR3 has 14 residues. This CDR3 is CASSLDGNSYEQYF. Together with reference TRBV7-2 and TRBJ2-7, the CDR3 gives the full variable domain: GAGVSQSPSNKVTEKGKDVELRCDPISGHTALYWYRQSLGQGLEFLIYFQGNSAPDKSGLPSDRFSAERTGGSVSTLTIQRTQQEDSAVYLCASSLDGNSYEQYFGPGTRLTVT.

The chain has TRBV7-2 and TRBJ2-7; TCRdb gives TRBD2 as the D gene, but with no DNA this cannot be confirmed. Germline V gene data show CDR1 as SGHTA and CDR2 as FQGNSA. The CDR3 is made up of 16 amino acids. The CDR3 spells CASRLRGLAGDYEQYF.

The rearrangement links TRBV3-1 to TRBJ2-2; as DNA is missing, the TRBD1 call by TCRdb cannot be tested. The CDR3 totals 18 residues. Germline V gene sequence: CDR1 LGHDT, CDR2 YNNKEL (reference sequence). CDR3 loop: CASSQDTLRTGNTGELFF.

The rearrangement links TRBV10-3 to TRBJ2-3; without DNA, the TCRdb call of TRBD2 cannot be checked. The germline V gene encodes CDR1 ENHRY and CDR2 SYGVKD. This CDR3 region has 12 residues. This CDR3 is CATAAGTDTQYF.

The rearrangement links TRBV20-1 to TRBJ1-6; TCRdb indicates TRBD1, and absent DNA this call remains unverified. Germline CDR1 is DFQATT and CDR2 is SNEGSKA (reference sequence). This CDR3 contains 14 residues. The CDR3 here is CSARESPSLGALHF.

The rearrangement uses TRBV25-1 and TRBJ1-5; TCRdb returns TRBD1, unconfirmable since there is no DNA. Germline CDR1 MGHDK, CDR2 SYGVNS. CDR3 length: 20 amino acids. The CDR3 region is CASSGPWTDPSAYSNQPQHF.

The chain couples TRBV27 to TRBJ2-1; TCRdb calls TRBD1, which cannot be checked without DNA. CDR1 is MNHEY and CDR2 is SMNVEV in the germline V gene (reference sequence). The CDR3 has 15 amino acids. CDR3 residues: CASSLSVGATDEQFF.

The chain joins TRBV29-1 to TRBJ2-3; the TCRdb D gene call, TRBD1, has no DNA to confirm it. The CDR3 has 14 residues. Germline lookup yields CDR1 SQVTM and CDR2 ANQGSEA. This CDR3 is CSVDWDRAKDTQYF.

The chain employs TRBV18 and TRBJ1-6; the D call from TCRdb, TRBD1, cannot be confirmed without DNA. The CDR3 extends over 18 amino acids. Germline CDR1 KGHSH, CDR2 LQKENI. Here the CDR3 reads CASSLHGTGGVSVSPLHF.

This CDR3 reads CASSSGTGYQPQHF. The chain has TRBV6-1 and TRBJ1-5; absent DNA, TCRdb's TRBD1 call cannot be checked. Germline-derived CDR1 and CDR2 are MNHNS and SASEGT. The CDR3 length is 14 residues.

The V and J genes are TRBV30 and TRBJ2-3; the D call from TCRdb, TRBD2, cannot be confirmed without DNA. This CDR3 is 15 amino acids long. Germline V lookup: CDR1 GTSNPN, CDR2 SVGIG (reference sequence). CDR3 amino acids: CAWSVRAKGTDTQYF. The variable domain in full, completed from reference TRBV30 and TRBJ2-3, reads SQTIHQWPATLVQPVGSPLSLECTVEGTSNPNLYWYRQAAGRGLQLLFYSVGIGQISSEVPQNLSASRPQDRQFILSSKKLLLSDSGFYLCAWSVRAKGTDTQYFGPGTRLTVL.

V gene TRBV19 combines with J gene TRBJ2-2; TCRdb gives TRBD2 as the D gene, but with no DNA this cannot be confirmed. The CDR3 is made up of 16 amino acids. Germline loops: CDR1 LNHDA, CDR2 SQIVND (reference sequence). The CDR3 reads CASSGKLGRDTGELFF.

The gene calls are TRBV11-1 and TRBJ2-3; TCRdb picks TRBD1, but there is no DNA to check that call. Per germline, CDR1 SGHAT and CDR2 FQDESV (reference sequence). The CDR3 is 19 amino acids. CDR3 protein: CASSLNPGQGRLSTDTQYF.

The chain is built from TRBV9 and TRBJ2-3. The CDR3 extends over 13 amino acids. Germline V gene data show CDR1 as SGDLS and CDR2 as YYNGEE. The CDR3 is CASSVVSPDTQYF.

This chain links TRBV6-5 with TRBJ2-5. CDR3 size: 15 residues. Germline-derived CDR1 and CDR2 are MNHEY and SVGAGI. CDR3 protein: CASSYLGQKQETQYF.

V gene TRBV7-2 combines with J gene TRBJ2-5; checking the TCRdb D call of TRBD1 is not possible without DNA. Germline values: CDR1 SGHTA, CDR2 FQGNSA. The CDR3 loop spans 14 amino acids. The CDR3 is CASSDSGAPRTQYF.

V usage is TRBV19 and J usage is TRBJ1-5; the TCRdb call, TRBD1, lacks DNA for checking. Germline CDR1 reads LNHDA; CDR2 reads SQIVND (reference sequence). The CDR3 runs 14 residues. The CDR3 here is CASSISGGNQPQHF.

The rearrangement joins TRBV20-1 to TRBJ2-3; the TCRdb call, TRBD2, lacks DNA for checking. The CDR3 loop spans 17 amino acids. CDR1 is DFQATT and CDR2 is SNEGSKA in the germline V gene (reference sequence). CDR3 loop: CSASLAGETPSTDTQYF.

This sequence joins TRBV6-2 or TRBV6-3 and TRBJ2-1; with no DNA, the TCRdb D assignment of TRBD1 cannot be verified. CDR3 length: 14 residues. Germline values: CDR1 MNHEY, CDR2 SVGEGT. The CDR3 spells CASSYQQETNEQFF.